Listed here are 8 T cell receptor beta chains from one sample, sequenced in a study of shared clonotypes between healthy human individuals. This table comes from immunoSEQ multiplex PCR, and its TCRdb copy is limited to in-frame clones, with some not included. The data hold some 92,000 clones, with roughly 50% observed a single time. Sequencing was performed on PBMCs. These receptors all stem from a woman between 40 and 55 years old in good health. Some clones in this sample may be carry-over from other donors' samples.

The chain combines TRBV5-3 with TRBJ2-7; the match to TRBD2 covers 8 bases. TRBV5-3 is placed among ORFs of uncertain function. The trim removed 8 bases at V and 6 bases at J, leaving 13 bases unmatched. The CDR3 contains 14 residues. CDR3 DNA: TGTGCCAGCAGCCCAAGCGGGAGCTATTCCGAGCAGTACTTC. Residues: CASSPSGSYSEQYF.

The chain combines TRBV19 with TRBJ2-3; D gene uncertain. With 7 bases removed from V and 0 bases from J, the gap between germline ends came to 14 bases. Germline V lookup: CDR1 LNHDA, CDR2 SQIVND (reference sequence). The CDR3 is made up of 15 amino acids. The CDR3 DNA is TGTGCCAGTACCGTTTCAGCGACTAGCACAGATACGCAGTATTTT. Translation: CASTVSATSTDTQYF.

The J gene is TRBJ2-2, the V gene TRBV9; 8 nucleotides match TRBD1. This CDR3 is built from 14 residues. Germline V CDR1 and CDR2: SGDLS, YYNGEE. CDR3 bases: TGTGCGACGTCGGTGACAGGGGACACCGGGGAGCTGTTTTTT. It codes for CATSVTGDTGELFF. Full variable domain (missing parts from reference TRBV9 and TRBJ2-2): DSGVTQTPKHLITATGQRVTLRCSPRSGDLSVYWYQQSLDQGLQFLIQYYNGEERAKGNILERFSAQQFPDLHSELNLSSLELGDSALYFCATSVTGDTGELFFGEGSRLTVL.

The J gene is TRBJ2-3, the V gene TRBV7-9, with 9 bases matching TRBD2. The CDR3 runs to 17 residues. The trim removed 5 bases at V and 7 bases at J, leaving 16 bases unmatched. The germline gives CDR1 SEHNR, CDR2 FQNEAQ (reference sequence). CDR3 sequence: CASSQEVVSGSWYTQYF. CDR3 coding DNA: TGTGCCAGCAGCCAAGAAGTGGTTAGCGGGAGTTGGTATACGCAGTATTTT.

V usage is TRBV7-9 and J usage is TRBJ1-3; no clear D gene. Trimming took off 0 bases at V and 0 bases at J, with 15 bases between the two ends. Germline V gives CDR1 SEHNR, CDR2 FQNEAQ (reference sequence). There are 18 residues in the CDR3. In DNA, the CDR3 is TGTGCCAGCAGCTTAGCAATATCGGCTGGCATCTCTGGAAACACCATATATTTT. Translating gives CASSLAISAGISGNTIYF.

The table lists this clone with many counts. This chain links TRBV2 with TRBJ2-6; D is undetermined. Germline CDR1 reads SNHLY; CDR2 reads FYNNEI. Trimming removed 6 bases from V and 0 bases from J, with 9 bases in between. The CDR3 totals 15 residues. CDR3 region: CASSWADSGANVLTF. For the CDR3, the DNA is TGTGCCAGCAGCTGGGCCGACTCTGGGGCCAACGTCCTGACTTTC.

The CDR3 region has the DNA TGTGCCAGCAGCTTTGGGACCAATCAGCCCCAGCATTTT. It encodes CASSFGTNQPQHF. V and J are TRBV7-9 and TRBJ1-5; TRBD1 might be the D (5 bases). The CDR3 totals 13 residues. Trimming left V 3 bases short and J 3 bases short, with 6 bases between. Germline V gene lookup returns CDR1 SEHNR and CDR2 FQNEAQ (reference sequence).

The genes are TRBV5-1 and TRBJ1-1; no firm D call. Trimming took off 9 bases at V and 0 bases at J, with 12 bases between the two ends. Germline V CDR1 and CDR2: SGHRS, YFSETQ. The CDR3 contains 13 residues. CDR3 coding DNA: TGCGCCACCAAAATACAAATGAACACTGAAGCTTTCTTT. As protein: CATKIQMNTEAFF.